This TCR beta chain came from a study of blood T cell repertoires in COVID-19. Study processing details: Amplified reference gene primers provided the basis for estimating nucleated cell counts. Assay used: immunoSEQ multiplex PCR; TCRdb lists only in-frame clones, some missing. V, J and clone size are those of that table, while D and trimming were read from the DNA. The sample yields more than 300,000 clones, 75% to 90% seen once. Only one count was recorded for this clone. This CDR3 is 14 amino acids long. CDR1 is SQVTM, CDR2 ANQGSEA, per germline. J gave up 5 bases and V 3 bases, and 10 bases lay outside the gene matches.

This receptor was identified in a woman aged 50 to 60 with COVID-19, enrolled during active disease. The rearrangement uses TRBV29-1 and TRBJ2-7, with TRBD1 identical over 7 bases. Sequenced: peripheral blood. The CDR3 protein is CSVENWDRRNEQYF. DNA for the CDR3: TGCAGCGTTGAGAATTGGGACAGAAGGAACGAGCAGTACTTC.